This TCR beta chain was recovered during a study of regulatory T cells in long-lasting Graves disease. Time point meaning: persistent/refractory GD, antithyroid drugs over 5 years with positive TRAb. RNA from PBMCs was the source of the TCR library. An endocrinology department located in Xi'an, China, was where the patients came from. iRepertoire HTBI primers and Arm-PCR of CDR3 regions built TCR beta libraries. TCRdb independently ran MiXCR on the multiplex PCR reads; one entry per CDR3 protein. The sample lists 600,000 to 850,000 distinct CDR3 sequences, about 32% seen once, with 42% in the top ten. The CDR3 loop spans 15 amino acids. V lost 4 bases to trimming and J lost 7 bases; unmatched junction nucleotides: 10. Per germline, CDR1 LGHDT and CDR2 YNNKEL (reference sequence).

The chain carries TRBV3-1 and TRBJ2-5, with 9 bases identical to TRBD2. The sample here was peripheral blood mononuclear cells (PBMCs), taken when the disease was refractory, from a patient treated with antithyroid drugs. This TCR came from a female donor with Graves disease. This CDR3 reads CASSRQAGGGVTQYF. CDR3 sequence (DNA): TGTGCCAGCAGCCGCCAAGCGGGAGGAGGGGTGACCCAGTACTTC.